This T cell receptor (beta chain) appears in the sequencing data of a study of radiotherapy plus CTLA-4 blockade in lung cancer. TCRdb keeps only in-frame clones here, not all; method: immunoSEQ multiplex PCR. Of around 82,000 clones in the sample, around 80% were seen once. This clone was picked up a small number of times. The input for sequencing was peripheral blood, taken from a patient treated with radiotherapy plus ipilimumab. This TCR was sampled from a human donor with non-small cell lung cancer who had stable disease on radiotherapy plus ipilimumab.

The CDR3 loop reads CASSISNYGYTF. DNA of the CDR3: TGTGCCAGTAGTATATCTAACTATGGCTACACCTTC. The V gene is TRBV19, the J gene TRBJ1-2, with D uncertain. The V end was cut by 2 bases, the J end by 0 bases, with 1 base between. The CDR3 is 12 amino acids. The germline V gene has CDR1 LNHDA and CDR2 SQIVND (reference sequence).